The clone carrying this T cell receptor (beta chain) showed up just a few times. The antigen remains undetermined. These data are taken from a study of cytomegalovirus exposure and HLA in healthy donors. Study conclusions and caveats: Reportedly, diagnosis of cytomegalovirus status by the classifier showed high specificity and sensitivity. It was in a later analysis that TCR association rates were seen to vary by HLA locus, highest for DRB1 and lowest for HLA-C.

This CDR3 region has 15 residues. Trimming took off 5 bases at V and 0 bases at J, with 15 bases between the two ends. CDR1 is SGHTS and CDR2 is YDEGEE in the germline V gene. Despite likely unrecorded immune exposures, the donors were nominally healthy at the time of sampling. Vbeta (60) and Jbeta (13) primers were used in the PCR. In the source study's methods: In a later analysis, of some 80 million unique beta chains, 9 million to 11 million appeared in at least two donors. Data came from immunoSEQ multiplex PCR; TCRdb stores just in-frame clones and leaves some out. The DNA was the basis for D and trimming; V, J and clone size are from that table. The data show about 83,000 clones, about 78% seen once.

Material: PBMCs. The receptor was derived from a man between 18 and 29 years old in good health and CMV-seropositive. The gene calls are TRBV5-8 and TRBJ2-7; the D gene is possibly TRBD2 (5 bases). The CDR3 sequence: CASSHGLFSSYEQYF. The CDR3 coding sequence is TGTGCCAGCAGTCACGGACTCTTCAGCTCCTACGAGCAGTACTTC.